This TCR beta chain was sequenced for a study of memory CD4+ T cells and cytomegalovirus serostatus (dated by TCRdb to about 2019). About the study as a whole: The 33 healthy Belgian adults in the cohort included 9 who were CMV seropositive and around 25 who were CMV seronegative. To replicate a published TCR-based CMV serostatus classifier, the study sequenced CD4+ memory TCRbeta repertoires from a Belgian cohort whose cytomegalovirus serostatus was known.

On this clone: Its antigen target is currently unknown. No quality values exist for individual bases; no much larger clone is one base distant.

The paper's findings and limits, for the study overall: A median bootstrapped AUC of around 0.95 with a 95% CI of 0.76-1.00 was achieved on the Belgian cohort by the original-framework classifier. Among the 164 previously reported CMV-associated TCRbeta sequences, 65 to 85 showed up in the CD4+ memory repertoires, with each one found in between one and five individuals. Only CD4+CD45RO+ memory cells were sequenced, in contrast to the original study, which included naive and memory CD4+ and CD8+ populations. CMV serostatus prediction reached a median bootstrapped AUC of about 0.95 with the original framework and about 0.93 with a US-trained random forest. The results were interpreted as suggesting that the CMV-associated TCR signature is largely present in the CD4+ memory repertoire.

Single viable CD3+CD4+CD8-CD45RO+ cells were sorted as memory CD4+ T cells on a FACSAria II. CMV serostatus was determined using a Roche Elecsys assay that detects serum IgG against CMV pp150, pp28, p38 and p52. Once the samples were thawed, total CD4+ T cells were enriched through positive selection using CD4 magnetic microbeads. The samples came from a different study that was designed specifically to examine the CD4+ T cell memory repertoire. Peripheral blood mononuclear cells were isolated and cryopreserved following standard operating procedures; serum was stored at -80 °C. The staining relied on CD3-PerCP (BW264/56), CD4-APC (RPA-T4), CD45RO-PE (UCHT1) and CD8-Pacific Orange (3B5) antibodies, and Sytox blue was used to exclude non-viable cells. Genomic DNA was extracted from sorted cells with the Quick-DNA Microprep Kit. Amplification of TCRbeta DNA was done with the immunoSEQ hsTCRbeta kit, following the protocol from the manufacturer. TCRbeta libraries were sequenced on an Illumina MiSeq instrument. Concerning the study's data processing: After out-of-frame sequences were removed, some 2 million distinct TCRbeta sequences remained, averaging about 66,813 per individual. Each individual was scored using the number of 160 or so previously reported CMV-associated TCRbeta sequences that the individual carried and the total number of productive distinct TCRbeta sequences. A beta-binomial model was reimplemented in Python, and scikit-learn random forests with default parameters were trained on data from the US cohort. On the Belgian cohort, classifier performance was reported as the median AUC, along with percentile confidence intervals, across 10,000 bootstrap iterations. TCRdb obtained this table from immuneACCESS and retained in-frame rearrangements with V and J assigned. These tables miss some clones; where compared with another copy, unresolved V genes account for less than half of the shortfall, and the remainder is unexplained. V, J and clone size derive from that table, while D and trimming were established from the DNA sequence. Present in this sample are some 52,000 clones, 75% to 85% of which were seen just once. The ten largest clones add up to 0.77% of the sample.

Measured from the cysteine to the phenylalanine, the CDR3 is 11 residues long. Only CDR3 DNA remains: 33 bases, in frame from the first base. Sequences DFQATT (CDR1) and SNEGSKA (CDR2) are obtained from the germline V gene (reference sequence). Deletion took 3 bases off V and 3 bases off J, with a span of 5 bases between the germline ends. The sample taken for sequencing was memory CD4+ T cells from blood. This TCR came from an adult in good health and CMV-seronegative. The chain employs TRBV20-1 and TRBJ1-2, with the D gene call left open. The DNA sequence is TGCAGTGCTAGGGAGGACTATGGCTACACCTTC. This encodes CSAREDYGYTF.